One T cell receptor beta chain is described in this entry. Its antigen remains unknown. The sample originates from a study of identical twins. Findings and caveats of the study: Cross-sectional statistics, not tracking of the same donors, supported the conclusions.

From the 5' RACE reads, TCRdb called clonotypes with MiXCR, one entry per CDR3 protein. The sample contains 500,000 to 550,000 distinct CDR3 sequences, about 22% of which appear only once. Unmatched junction bases numbered 3, after V lost 4 bases and J lost 6 bases. From germline, CDR1 is ENHRY and CDR2 SYGVKD. This CDR3 contains 13 residues. The same data also went into a second study, on yellow fever vaccine responses in identical twins.

This clonotype was sampled from a woman between 18 and 29 years old in good health. The sequencing input was CD4+ T cells sorted from blood. The chain uses TRBV10-3 and TRBJ2-7; 10 bases fit TRBD1. The CDR3 protein is CAISAGTGVEQYF. For the CDR3, the DNA is TGTGCCATCAGTGCCGGGACAGGGGTCGAGCAGTACTTC.